A selection of T cell receptor beta chains follows, all from one sample in a study of sequential checkpoint blockade in melanoma. Generated by immunoSEQ multiplex PCR, the TCRdb table keeps only in-frame clones and is missing some. The repertoire holds 32,000 or so clones, approximately 82% seen once, with 15% to 20% in the top ten. The sample consisted of CD8+ T cells sorted from blood (inferred from file names), taken from a patient given nivolumab and ipilimumab in sequence. The receptor source for this set is a human donor with melanoma. Both conserved end residues are part of each CDR3. D genes are given only for firm matches. Part of the rows lack a size; the others show once, few, many or a class for expanded clones.

CDR3 length: 14
clone size: NA
D gene: NA
V gene: TRBV7-9
J gene: TRBJ1-2
CDR3 protein: CASSLDHSNYGYTF
CDR3 DNA: TGTGCCAGCAGCTTAGACCACAGCAACTATGGCTACACCTTC

CDR3 length: 16
clone size: NA
D gene: NA
V gene: TRBV27
J gene: TRBJ2-7
CDR3 protein: CASTLAAGAIPYEQYF
CDR3 DNA: TGTGCCAGCACCCTCGCCGCAGGGGCGATCCCCTACGAGCAGTACTTC

CDR3 length: 13
clone size: NA
D gene: TRBD1
V gene: TRBV27
J gene: TRBJ1-2
CDR3 protein: CASSPHRGYGYTF
CDR3 DNA: TGTGCCAGCAGTCCCCACAGGGGCTATGGCTACACCTTC

CDR3 length: 15
clone size: NA
D gene: TRBD1
V gene: TRBV9
J gene: TRBJ2-1
CDR3 protein: CASSNRDRVYNEQFF
CDR3 DNA: TGTGCCAGCAGCAACCGGGACAGGGTGTACAATGAGCAGTTCTTC

CDR3 length: 13
clone size: NA
D gene: TRBD1
V gene: TRBV30
J gene: TRBJ1-2
CDR3 protein: CAGRDRNNYGYTF
CDR3 DNA: TGTGCCGGCCGGGACAGGAATAACTATGGCTACACCTTC

CDR3 length: 15
clone size: NA
D gene: TRBD1
V gene: TRBV19
J gene: TRBJ2-7
CDR3 protein: CASSQNRDRVYEQYF
CDR3 DNA: TGTGCCAGTAGTCAAAACCGGGACAGGGTATACGAGCAGTACTTC

CDR3 length: 16
clone size: NA
D gene: NA
V gene: TRBV4-1
J gene: TRBJ2-3
CDR3 protein: CASSQDIRPGEDTQYF
CDR3 DNA: TGCGCCAGCAGCCAAGATATCAGACCGGGGGAAGATACGCAGTATTTT

CDR3 length: 17
clone size: few
D gene: NA
V gene: TRBV5-1
J gene: TRBJ2-1
CDR3 protein: CASSLDLSRHPYNEQFF
CDR3 DNA: TGCGCCAGCAGCTTGGACCTTTCTAGGCATCCCTACAATGAGCAGTTCTTC

CDR3 length: 14
clone size: NA
D gene: TRBD1
V gene: TRBV28
J gene: TRBJ2-5
CDR3 protein: CASSFSGGRETQYF
CDR3 DNA: TGTGCCAGCAGTTTCTCAGGGGGTAGGGAGACCCAGTACTTC

CDR3 length: 15
clone size: once
D gene: TRBD1
V gene: TRBV4-1
J gene: TRBJ1-5
CDR3 protein: CASSLGTDGRQPQHF
CDR3 DNA: TGCGCCAGCAGCCTAGGGACAGACGGACGTCAGCCCCAGCATTTT

CDR3 length: 17
clone size: NA
D gene: TRBD2
V gene: TRBV4-1
J gene: TRBJ2-1
CDR3 protein: CASSQDGRLAGLGEQFF
CDR3 DNA: TGCGCCAGCAGCCAAGATGGGAGACTAGCGGGCTTAGGGGAGCAGTTCTTC

CDR3 length: 12
clone size: NA
D gene: NA
V gene: TRBV10-3
J gene: TRBJ2-7
CDR3 protein: CAISESTGEQYF
CDR3 DNA: TGTGCCATCAGTGAGTCTACCGGGGAGCAGTACTTC

CDR3 length: 16
clone size: once
D gene: TRBD1
V gene: TRBV6-5
J gene: TRBJ2-7
CDR3 protein: CASSYSVTGGSYEQYF
CDR3 DNA: TGTGCCAGCAGTTACTCAGTAACAGGGGGGTCCTACGAGCAGTACTTC

CDR3 length: 13
clone size: few
D gene: NA
V gene: TRBV19
J gene: TRBJ1-5
CDR3 protein: CASSIGGPGHQHF
CDR3 DNA: TGTGCCAGTAGTATAGGTGGTCCGGGTCACCAGCATTTT

CDR3 length: 15
clone size: NA
D gene: TRBD1
V gene: TRBV12-5
J gene: TRBJ1-2
CDR3 protein: CASGHGTGGMYGYTF
CDR3 DNA: TGTGCTAGTGGTCACGGGACAGGGGGCATGTATGGCTACACCTTC

CDR3 length: 16
clone size: NA
D gene: NA
V gene: TRBV12-5
J gene: TRBJ2-3
CDR3 protein: CASGLGSGSTTDTQYF
CDR3 DNA: TGTGCTAGTGGTTTGGGATCAGGGTCTACAACAGATACGCAGTATTTT

CDR3 length: 13
clone size: NA
D gene: NA
V gene: TRBV27
J gene: TRBJ2-5
CDR3 protein: CASSSLYQETQYF
CDR3 DNA: TGTGCCAGCAGTTCTTTGTACCAAGAGACCCAGTACTTC

CDR3 length: 14
clone size: NA
D gene: NA
V gene: TRBV5-1
J gene: TRBJ2-7
CDR3 protein: CASSLDVSFGEQYF
CDR3 DNA: TGCGCCAGCAGCTTGGACGTATCCTTCGGCGAGCAGTACTTC